This is a list of T cell receptor beta chains from one sample in a study of blood T cell repertoires in COVID-19. Generated by immunoSEQ multiplex PCR, the TCRdb table keeps only in-frame clones and is missing some. This table holds some 90,000 clones, approximately 87% found once. The sequenced sample was peripheral blood. These receptors were taken from a human donor in a cohort sampled during active COVID-19. Each CDR3 is given without its conserved first and last residue. Only some rows state a clone size, as once, few, many or a class for expanded clones.

NA,TRBJ2-1,TRBV28,ASTRPGEPYNEQF
NA,TRBJ2-7,TRBV7-3,ASSPMPETGSEQY
once,TRBJ2-3,TRBV7-9,ASSHRPRASTDTQY
NA,TRBJ2-1,TRBV2,ASRVRWDSSTNEQF
NA,TRBJ2-5,TRBV9,ASSAPQETQY
few,TRBJ2-1,TRBV7-9,ASSSVDEQF
NA,TRBJ2-7,TRBV6-5,ASSHRQTAREQY
NA,TRBJ2-7,TRBV9,ASSVDGTGTAQY
NA,TRBJ2-7,TRBV5-4,ASSPSTGIVYEQY
few,TRBJ1-1,TRBV5-4,ASSHPDKNTEAF
NA,TRBJ1-1,TRBV19,ASTKTGWNTEAF
NA,TRBJ2-6,TRBV6-4,ASSVTGGTSGANVLT
NA,TRBJ2-7,TRBV5-1,ASSLEGAGYEQY
NA,TRBJ1-2,TRBV28,ASSFLTGTYT
once,TRBJ1-2,TRBV7-9,ASSPSTGNGYT
NA,TRBJ2-7,TRBV5-8,ASSLAKGGGAYEQY
NA,TRBJ1-4,TRBV15,ATSRDQQLNEKLF
few,TRBJ2-5,TRBV6-5,ASSTVAAETQY
NA,TRBJ2-1,TRBV28,ASSFFGTGGRYNEQF
NA,TRBJ2-7,TRBV19,ASSISGGTLYEQY
few,TRBJ2-6,TRBV28,ASSLRRLTSSGANVLT
NA,TRBJ2-7,TRBV28,ASNWPGLNSYEQY
few,TRBJ2-1,TRBV4-3,ASSQRSGDNEQF
NA,TRBJ2-1,TRBV6-5,ASSSRRENNEQF
NA,TRBJ2-3,TRBV11-2,ASSLRGGVTTDTQY
NA,TRBJ1-2,TRBV28,ASRQDFTRGVGFYYGYT
NA,TRBJ1-1,TRBV3-1/TRBV3-2,ASSPTGTGKSEAF
NA,TRBJ2-3,TRBV11-2,ASSLRLMSTDTQY
NA,TRBJ1-2,TRBV19,ASSPWTGFPNGYGYT
NA,TRBJ2-3,TRBV5-4,ASSEGTSGRTDTQY
NA,TRBJ2-1,TRBV6-5,ASSPGTGGYNEQF
NA,TRBJ2-7,TRBV27,ASSPGLGIEQY
NA,TRBJ1-4,TRBV28,ATLRRATNEKLF
NA,TRBJ2-7,TRBV7-3,ASSLVAGVHEQY
NA,TRBJ2-7,TRBV7-9,ASSFGTSGGPDYEQY
NA,TRBJ1-5,TRBV5-1,ASSLGTGTLEPQH
NA,TRBJ2-1,TRBV10-2,ASSRLAGGQSEQF
NA,TRBJ2-7,TRBV19,ASSPNGGQVVDEQY
NA,TRBJ1-2,TRBV19,ASSIDLRPGQLNYGYT
few,TRBJ2-7,TRBV19,ASSESGTSYYEQY
NA,TRBJ2-1,TRBV1,TSSHAILAGDNEQF
NA,TRBJ1-2,TRBV5-1,ASSFLTGSNGYT
NA,TRBJ2-3,TRBV5-8,ASSFVRGNTDTQY
NA,TRBJ2-5,TRBV19,ASSTWDFQETQY
NA,TRBJ2-7,TRBV28,ASILAGGNLQY
NA,TRBJ2-1,TRBV9,ASSGTSGEYNEQF
NA,TRBJ2-5,TRBV4-3,ASSQEYRRGGWVQETQY
NA,TRBJ2-1,TRBV6-5,ASTPHWREAYEQF
NA,TRBJ2-1,TRBV9,ASRRDGNEQF